This T cell receptor (beta chain) was obtained from a study of blood T cell repertoires in COVID-19. Study in general: PBMCs, B-cell-depleted T cells, or T cells provided the cDNA or gDNA that made up the material.

In the source study's methods: Nucleated cell number was recorded as an estimate derived from reference gene primer amplification. Using immunoSEQ multiplex PCR, the repertoire was profiled, and TCRdb retains in-frame clones only, with some absent. The V and J calls and clone size come from that table; D and trimming were worked out from the DNA. The table shows 90,000 to 120,000 clones, with about nine tenths occurring only once. V trimming: 0 bases; J trimming: 5 bases; junction bases outside the gene matches: 4. From germline, CDR1 is SGHRS and CDR2 YFSETQ. There are 15 residues in the CDR3. The sequence derives from a woman aged 25-40 years with acute or convalescent COVID-19. Sequenced input: peripheral blood. The chain joins TRBV5-1 to TRBJ1-1; TRBD1 aligns across 10 bases. The CDR3 loop is CASSLGQGARTEAFF. Here the CDR3 DNA reads TGCGCCAGCAGCTTGGGACAGGGGGCCCGTACTGAAGCTTTCTTT.